The following is a T cell receptor (beta chain) sequence with its context. The source of the sample is a study of cytomegalovirus exposure and HLA in healthy donors. The CDR3 consists of 16 residues. From germline, CDR1 is SEHNR and CDR2 FQNEAQ (reference sequence). The V and J ends lost 6 bases and 0 bases, in that order; junction bases with no gene match: 10. Vbeta (60) and Jbeta (13) primers were used in the PCR. The data were produced by immunoSEQ multiplex PCR, yet TCRdb's version contains in-frame clones alone and is incomplete. The repertoire holds hundreds of thousands of clones, with about 80% as singletons.

Sample: PBMCs. V gene TRBV7-9 combines with J gene TRBJ1-1; 7 bases are shared with TRBD1. This receptor was taken from a woman aged 40 to 50 in good health and CMV-seronegative. The DNA for the CDR3 is TGTGCCAGCAGTCCCACCGGGACAGACTTGAACACTGAAGCTTTCTTT. As protein: CASSPTGTDLNTEAFF.